The 25 T cell receptor beta chains given below trace back to one sample, sequenced in a study of OX40 agonist ivuxolimab in advanced cancers. Produced via immunoSEQ multiplex PCR; TCRdb's table is partial and in-frame only. This sample has 60,000 to 75,000 clones, with roughly 88% found just once. This material consisted of CD4+ or CD8+ T cells sorted from blood, taken in a trial of the OX40 agonist ivuxolimab. The receptors originated from an adult with an advanced solid tumor such as melanoma, head and neck, liver or kidney cancer.

The V gene is TRBV7-9, the J gene TRBJ1-1; perhaps TRBD1 as D (6 bases). The CDR3 contains 13 residues. Germline V gives CDR1 SEHNR, CDR2 FQNEAQ (reference sequence). CDR3 loop: CAGREGENTEAFF. The DNA for the CDR3 is TGTGCGGGCAGGGAGGGGGAAAACACTGAAGCTTTCTTT.

This chain links TRBV5-1 with TRBJ2-7; 8 bases agree with TRBD2. After removal of 6 bases from V and 2 bases from J, the junction contained 10 bases not matched to a gene. CDR3 length: 15 residues. Germline loops: CDR1 SGHRS, CDR2 YFSETQ. The CDR3 loop is CASTIGAGGPYEQYF. The CDR3 nucleotides read TGCGCCAGCACTATCGGGGCGGGAGGCCCCTACGAGCAGTACTTC.

This chain connects TRBV5-6 to TRBJ2-7; unclear D gene. The CDR3 sequence is 11 residues long. Trimming removed 5 bases at V and 5 bases at J, with 8 bases between. Germline CDR1 SGHDT, CDR2 YYEEEE. CDR3 residues: CASRSNHEQYF. As DNA, the CDR3 is TGTGCCAGCAGATCTAACCACGAGCAGTACTTC.

The chain links TRBV11-2 to TRBJ2-5; D might be TRBD2 (5 bases). Germline CDR1 SGHAT, CDR2 FQNNGV. Trimming shortened V by 0 bases and J by 7 bases, and 12 bases separated the two germline ends. The CDR3 length is 14 residues. CDR3 protein: CASSLDPGRATQYF. The CDR3 coding sequence is TGTGCCAGCAGCTTAGATCCGGGAAGGGCGACCCAGTACTTC.

This chain connects TRBV5-1 to TRBJ2-1; 8 nucleotides align to TRBD2. The CDR3 contains 15 residues. Germline CDR1 is SGHRS and CDR2 is YFSETQ. Unmatched junction bases numbered 7, after V lost 0 bases and J lost 8 bases. The chain's CDR3 is CASSLGEREIDEQFF. The CDR3 DNA reads TGCGCCAGCAGCTTGGGTGAGCGGGAGATCGATGAGCAGTTCTTC. The variable domain in full, with the rest retrieved from reference TRBV5-1 and TRBJ2-1, is KAGVTQTPRYLIKTRGQQVTLSCSPISGHRSVSWYQQTPGQGLQFLFEYFSETQRNKGNFPGRFSGRQFSNSRSEMNVSTLELGDSALYLCASSLGEREIDEQFFGPGTRLTVL.

This sequence joins TRBV5-7 and TRBJ2-1; D is undetermined. TRBV5-7 counts as an open reading frame of uncertain function. The CDR3 has 12 residues. The ends were cut back, 0 bases at V and 7 bases at J, with 5 bases in the middle. The CDR3 here is CASSLDPNEQFF. The CDR3, as DNA: TGTGCCAGCAGCTTGGACCCGAATGAGCAGTTCTTC.

The rearrangement links TRBV20-1 to TRBJ2-5; D gene unclear. The CDR3 has 11 residues. Trimming shortened V by 3 bases and J by 7 bases, and 9 bases separated the two germline ends. CDR1 DFQATT and CDR2 SNEGSKA come from the germline V gene (reference sequence). The CDR3 DNA is TGCAGTGCTAGGGGTCCAGGGACCCAGTACTTC. As protein: CSARGPGTQYF.

This clone has just one count. This chain links TRBV28 with TRBJ2-1; D gene unclear. The ends were cut back, 8 bases at V and 9 bases at J, with 8 bases in the middle. The germline CDR1 and CDR2 sequences are MDHEN and SYDVKM. The CDR3 contains 10 residues. The CDR3 loop is CASSGAEQFF. CDR3 nucleotides: TGTGCCAGCTCCGGCGCTGAGCAGTTCTTC.

V gene TRBV19 combines with J gene TRBJ2-4, with TRBD2 as a possible D gene (5 bases). CDR1 and CDR2 from the germline V gene are LNHDA and SQIVND (reference sequence). This CDR3 comprises 13 residues. V shed 9 bases and J shed 1 base, with 10 bases lying between them. The DNA of the CDR3 is TGTGCCAGCGGGGAGTTGGCCAAAAACATTCAGTACTTC. Translated, it gives CASGELAKNIQYF.

This chain links TRBV28 with TRBJ2-7; 12 nucleotides align to TRBD2. V trimming: 6 bases; J trimming: 4 bases; junction bases outside the gene matches: 7. The CDR3 consists of 15 residues. CDR1 MDHEN and CDR2 SYDVKM come from the germline V gene. The CDR3 coding sequence is TGTGCCAGCAGCACCCCTAGCGGGGGGGCATACGAGCAGTACTTC. It yields the protein CASSTPSGGAYEQYF.

The chain carries TRBV4-3 and TRBJ2-7, with TRBD1 matching over 9 bases. V shed 4 bases and J 7 bases; nucleotides not matched to a gene: 5. The germline V gene has CDR1 LGHNA and CDR2 YSLEER. This CDR3 is 13 amino acids long. CDR3 DNA sequence: TGCGCCAGCAGCCCCTACAGGGGGCATGAGCAGTACTTC. Protein sequence: CASSPYRGHEQYF.

The V and J genes are TRBV10-1 and TRBJ2-3, with 16 bases matching TRBD2. CDR1 and CDR2 from the germline V gene are WNHNN and SYGVQD (reference sequence). Trimming at V came to 8 bases and at J to 4 bases, leaving 12 bases not matched to a gene. CDR3 length: 18 residues. The CDR3 bases are TGCGCCAGCTTTATATTTCCGGGACTAGCGGGGGGGTCAGATACGCAGTATTTT. Its translation is CASFIFPGLAGGSDTQYF.

This sequence joins TRBV28 and TRBJ2-2; 8 bases align to TRBD1. The V gene's germline CDR1 is MDHEN and CDR2 SYDVKM. The V segment lost 5 bases and the J segment 5 bases; nucleotides outside the gene matches: 13. There are 17 residues in the CDR3. The CDR3 spells CASSLLPGTGRTGELFF. CDR3 sequence (DNA): TGTGCCAGCAGTCTCCTGCCTGGGACAGGAAGGACCGGGGAGCTGTTTTTT.

This chain connects TRBV30 to TRBJ2-5, with D perhaps TRBD2 (5 bases). The CDR3 is 13 amino acids. Looked up from germline, CDR1 is GTSNPN and CDR2 is SVGIG (reference sequence). V was trimmed by 2 bases and J by 4 bases, leaving 11 bases between them. The CDR3 protein is CAWSKGGGETQYF. In nucleotides, the CDR3 is TGTGCCTGGAGTAAAGGAGGAGGAGAGACCCAGTACTTC. Combining the CDR3 with reference TRBV30 and TRBJ2-5 gives the whole variable domain SQTIHQWPATLVQPVGSPLSLECTVEGTSNPNLYWYRQAAGRGLQLLFYSVGIGQISSEVPQNLSASRPQDRQFILSSKKLLLSDSGFYLCAWSKGGGETQYFGPGTRLLVL.

The chain joins TRBV7-2 to TRBJ2-1, with TRBD2 as a possible D gene (5 bases). The CDR3 has 11 amino acids. Per germline, CDR1 SGHTA and CDR2 FQGNSA. V dropped 6 bases and J dropped 9 bases, with 9 bases sitting between them. CDR3 DNA: TGTGCCAGCAGGCTAGCTCTTGAGCAGTTCTTC. Translating it yields CASRLALEQFF. Full variable domain (missing parts from reference TRBV7-2 and TRBJ2-1): GAGVSQSPSNKVTEKGKDVELRCDPISGHTALYWYRQSLGQGLEFLIYFQGNSAPDKSGLPSDRFSAERTGGSVSTLTIQRTQQEDSAVYLCASRLALEQFFGPGTRLTVL.

The chain couples TRBV30 to TRBJ2-2, with D tentatively TRBD1 (5 bases). CDR3 length: 16 amino acids. Germline CDR1 reads GTSNPN; CDR2 reads SVGIG (reference sequence). The V and J ends lost 3 bases and 9 bases respectively, with 23 bases between them. The CDR3 sequence is CAWSRRGYGRDRELFF. The CDR3 bases are TGTGCCTGGAGCCGAAGGGGTTACGGTAGAGATCGGGAGCTGTTTTTT.

This chain joins TRBV6-5 and TRBJ1-1; 9 bases agree with TRBD1. This CDR3 has 14 residues. With V trimmed by 6 bases and J by 6 bases, 8 bases remained unmatched. Per the germline V gene, CDR1 is MNHEY and CDR2 is SVGAGI. Written as DNA, the CDR3 is TGTGCCAGCAGCGAGGGACAGGGTTGGGCTGAAGCTTTCTTT. Translation: CASSEGQGWAEAFF.

The gene calls are TRBV19 and TRBJ2-6; D is unclear. V gave up 0 bases and J gave up 0 bases, with 9 bases separating them. Germline-derived CDR1 and CDR2 are LNHDA and SQIVND (reference sequence). The length of the CDR3 is 17 residues. The chain's CDR3 is CASSIDFWSSGANVLTF. In nucleotides, the CDR3 is TGTGCCAGTAGTATAGATTTTTGGAGCTCTGGGGCCAACGTCCTGACTTTC. Full variable domain (outside the CDR3, taken from reference TRBV19 and TRBJ2-6): DGGITQSPKYLFRKEGQNVTLSCEQNLNHDAMYWYRQDPGQGLRLIYYSQIVNDFQKGDIAEGYSVSREKKESFPLTVTSAQKNPTAFYLCASSIDFWSSGANVLTFGAGSRLTVL.

The V and J genes are TRBV28 and TRBJ2-3, with unresolved D. Germline CDR1 and CDR2: MDHEN and SYDVKM. This CDR3 spans 15 amino acids. V was clipped by 1 base and J by 1 base, with 9 bases between them. The CDR3: CASSLFTLRTDTQYF. The CDR3 bases are TGTGCCAGCAGTTTATTCACACTTCGCACAGATACGCAGTATTTT. The whole variable domain, filled in from reference TRBV28 and TRBJ2-3, reads DVKVTQSSRYLVKRTGEKVFLECVQDMDHENMFWYRQDPGLGLRLIYFSYDVKMKEKGDIPEGYSVSREKKERFSLILESASTNQTSMYLCASSLFTLRTDTQYFGPGTRLTVL.

The chain uses TRBV7-2 and TRBJ2-1, with D perhaps TRBD2 (6 bases). Germline-derived CDR1 and CDR2 are SGHTA and FQGNSA. The length of the CDR3 is 16 residues. With 0 bases removed from V and 0 bases from J, the gap between germline ends came to 9 bases. The CDR3 coding sequence is TGTGCCAGCAGCTTAGCGGGTAGCGGCTCCTACAATGAGCAGTTCTTC. Translated: CASSLAGSGSYNEQFF.

The genes are TRBV30 and TRBJ2-5; D possibly uses TRBD1 or TRBD2 (6 bases each). This CDR3 is 12 amino acids long. Trimming pared 5 bases from V and 3 bases from J, leaving 10 bases between. CDR1 and CDR2 (germline): GTSNPN, SVGIG (reference sequence). CDR3 nucleotides: TGTGCCTGGGGGGGGCCCGAAGAGACCCAGTACTTC. It translates to CAWGGPEETQYF.

CDR3 coding DNA: TGTGCCAGCAGTTTAGCCGACAGGAGAGAAGCTTTCTTT. Protein sequence: CASSLADRREAFF. The genes are TRBV27 and TRBJ1-1; TRBD1 might be the D (6 bases). Germline loops: CDR1 MNHEY, CDR2 SMNVEV (reference sequence). The CDR3 contains 13 residues. V was pared by 2 bases and J by 8 bases, with 12 bases between.

The V call is TRBV5-1, the J call TRBJ2-1, with 12 nucleotides matching TRBD2. V gave up 0 bases and J gave up 12 bases; unmatched junction bases: 4. The germline V gene has CDR1 SGHRS and CDR2 YFSETQ. CDR3 length: 14 amino acids. CDR3 DNA: TGCGCCAGCAGCTTGGGACTAGCGGGGGCCGGGCAGTTCTTC. This codes for CASSLGLAGAGQFF.

This clone was detected only once. This sequence joins TRBV7-3 and TRBJ2-1; 8 bases match TRBD1. The trim removed 5 bases at V and 10 bases at J, leaving 4 bases unmatched. The CDR3 spans 12 residues. The germline gives CDR1 SGHTA, CDR2 FQGTGA. The CDR3 DNA sequence: TGTGCCAGCAGCCCACCAGGGGGCGAGCAGTTCTTC. This gives the protein CASSPPGGEQFF.

This chain uses TRBV2 with TRBJ1-1; no clear D. V was pared by 3 bases and J by 4 bases, with 15 bases between. Germline CDR1 is SNHLY and CDR2 is FYNNEI. CDR3 length: 15 amino acids. In nucleotides, the CDR3 is TGTGCCAGCAGTGAGTACGGGCTGGGTGCCACTGAAGCTTTCTTT. Protein sequence: CASSEYGLGATEAFF.